This is a list of T cell receptor beta chains from one sample in a study of cytomegalovirus exposure and HLA in healthy donors. TCRdb's table, derived via immunoSEQ multiplex PCR, lists solely in-frame clones and lacks some. The sample lists about 160,000 clones, approximately 67% occurring once. The sequencing sample was made of PBMCs. The receptors were sampled from a woman younger than 30 in good health and CMV-seropositive. Both conserved end residues are part of each CDR3. The D gene is left open where the match is weak. For some rows the clone size is stated as once, few or many, or as a class when expanded; others skip it.

v_call,j_call,clone_size,d_call,cdr3_nt,cdr3_aa
TRBV6-5,TRBJ1-6,few,TRBD1,TGTGCCAGCAATCCAGGGGGATATTCACCCCTCCACTTT,CASNPGGYSPLHF
TRBV7-9,TRBJ2-7,-,TRBD1,TGTGCCAGCAGCTCGGTTGGACAGGGGGTCTACGAGCAGTACTTC,CASSSVGQGVYEQYF
TRBV5-1,TRBJ2-3,-,-,TGCGCCAGCAGCTTCCCCGGGCACTTAGGAGGGGTTGCCACAGATACGCAGTATTTT,CASSFPGHLGGVATDTQYF
TRBV28,TRBJ1-2,few,TRBD1,TGTGCCAGCAGCCCGGGACAGGGCCGAGATGGCTACACCTTC,CASSPGQGRDGYTF
TRBV7-3,TRBJ1-2,-,TRBD1,TGTGCCAGCAGCCCGGGACAGGGGTATGGCTACACCTTC,CASSPGQGYGYTF
TRBV7-8,TRBJ2-5,-,-,TGTGCCAGCAGCTTAGGAAGAGGGACCCAGTACTTC,CASSLGRGTQYF
TRBV9,TRBJ1-6,-,-,TGTGCCAGCAGCGTAGATCCTATTTCACCCCTCCACTTT,CASSVDPISPLHF
TRBV19,TRBJ1-5,few,-,TGTGCCAGTAGTATGGGGTGGGGAGTAAGCAATCAGCCCCAGCATTTT,CASSMGWGVSNQPQHF
TRBV7-9,TRBJ2-5,-,TRBD2,TGTGCCAGCAGCTTGCGGGGGAATCAGGAGACCCAGTACTTC,CASSLRGNQETQYF
TRBV6-1,TRBJ1-2,-,TRBD1,TGTGCCAGCAGTGAGGCGGCAGGGGGGTTCTATGGCTACACCTTC,CASSEAAGGFYGYTF
TRBV6-6,TRBJ2-7,-,TRBD1,TGTGCCAGCACGCCCCACACAGGGGTGGTGGACTACGAGCAGTACTTC,CASTPHTGVVDYEQYF
TRBV11-3,TRBJ2-1,-,TRBD1,TGTGCCAGCAGCTTGGGACAGGGGTACAATGAGCAGTTCTTC,CASSLGQGYNEQFF
TRBV18,TRBJ2-7,few,-,TGTGCCAGCTCACCACCAGCGACAGGACCCTACGAGCAGTACTTC,CASSPPATGPYEQYF
TRBV15,TRBJ1-2,few,-,TGTGCCACCAGCAGCGCACAAGTCTATGGCTACACCTTC,CATSSAQVYGYTF
TRBV6-6,TRBJ2-6,-,-,TGTGCCACCTGGGGGGACCGTGGGGCCAACGTCCTGACTTTC,CATWGDRGANVLTF
TRBV2,TRBJ1-2,-,-,TGTGCCAGCAGACCGTGGGGTGGGGCGACTAACTATGGCTACACCTTC,CASRPWGGATNYGYTF
TRBV6-4,TRBJ2-7,-,-,TGTGCCAGCAGGCGACCGAGGCCAGTCCCCGAGCAGTACTTC,CASRRPRPVPEQYF
TRBV27,TRBJ2-1,-,-,TGTGCCAGCAGTTTAGGGGGCCGGTACAATGAGCAGTTCTTC,CASSLGGRYNEQFF
TRBV5-4,TRBJ2-3,few,TRBD2,TGTGCCAGCAGCTTGGCTGGACTAGCTCCTAGCACAGATACGCAGTATTTT,CASSLAGLAPSTDTQYF
TRBV7-9,TRBJ1-1,-,-,TGTGCCAGCAGCTTGACGGGACTGGCGATTCGCGCCCAAGCTTTCTTT,CASSLTGLAIRAQAFF
TRBV7-8,TRBJ1-4,-,-,TGTGCCAGCAGCGGACGGGTCGGGGGGCGGGTCCGTGAAAAACTGTTTTTT,CASSGRVGGRVREKLFF
TRBV29-1,TRBJ1-1,-,TRBD1,TGCAGCGTTGGCGGACAGGGGGCTTTCTTT,CSVGGQGAFF
TRBV27,TRBJ2-7,few,TRBD2,TGTGCCAGCAGTTTAGCGGGAGATAGTCTCGACTACGAGCAGTACTTC,CASSLAGDSLDYEQYF
TRBV10-3,TRBJ2-7,-,-,TGTGCCATCAGTGAGCGACGTAAACTAGTCTCCTACGAGCAGTACTTC,CAISERRKLVSYEQYF
TRBV9,TRBJ2-5,-,-,TGTGCCAGCAGCCTAAATACAGGGAAATGGGAGACCCAGTACTTC,CASSLNTGKWETQYF
TRBV21-1,TRBJ1-3,-,-,TGTGCCAGCAGCAAAGAGGAGGCTATTAGGAGCTCTGGAAACACCATATATTTT,CASSKEEAIRSSGNTIYF
TRBV28,TRBJ1-1,-,TRBD1,TGTGCCATTCCGGGACAGGGAGTTTGGTCTGAAGCTTTCTTT,CAIPGQGVWSEAFF
TRBV5-6,TRBJ2-2,-,-,TGTGCCAGCAGCTTGGTCAGGTCCAGGACCGGGGAGCTGTTTTTT,CASSLVRSRTGELFF
TRBV6-1,TRBJ1-6,once,-,TGTGCCAACGCAGGGTACCCCTATTCACCCCTCCACTTT,CANAGYPYSPLHF
TRBV2,TRBJ2-7,-,-,TGTGCCAGCAGCCCGAGAAGAGTTGCCTACGAGCAGTACTTC,CASSPRRVAYEQYF
TRBV19,TRBJ2-1,-,TRBD2,TGTGCCAGTAGTATTTTTGCGGGAGCGAAGGATGAGCAGTTCTTC,CASSIFAGAKDEQFF
TRBV27,TRBJ1-5,-,TRBD1,TGTGCCAGCCACGGACAGGGGGCCCCTCCCGGTCAGCCCCAGCATTTT,CASHGQGAPPGQPQHF
TRBV28,TRBJ1-1,-,-,TGTGCCAGCAGTTTCTTGCCCAACATGAACACTGAAGCTTTCTTT,CASSFLPNMNTEAFF
TRBV10-3,TRBJ1-1,-,-,TGTGCCATCAGTGAATCACCTAATTACACTGAAGCTTTCTTT,CAISESPNYTEAFF
TRBV6-1,TRBJ2-1,-,TRBD2,TGTGCCAGCAGTGAACCGCAGATGTATTTAGCGGGGGGGCGTGATGAGCAGTTCTTC,CASSEPQMYLAGGRDEQFF
TRBV30,TRBJ2-7,-,-,TGTGCCTGGAGTCTAGCATCCTACGAGCAGTACTTC,CAWSLASYEQYF
TRBV30,TRBJ2-3,-,TRBD2,TGTGCCTGGAGGGGACTAGCGGGAGCAGCAGATACGCAGTATTTT,CAWRGLAGAADTQYF
TRBV6-5,TRBJ2-7,-,TRBD2,TGTGCCAGCAGTTATAACGGGGGGGCCTACGAGCAGTACTTC,CASSYNGGAYEQYF
TRBV15,TRBJ2-7,-,-,TGTGCCACCCGTCTCTCAGCAGACTCCTACGAGCAGTACTTC,CATRLSADSYEQYF
TRBV5-4,TRBJ1-4,once,-,TGTGCCAGCAGCTTGGCTGGGGCTTCTAATGAAAAACTGTTTTTT,CASSLAGASNEKLFF
TRBV5-1,TRBJ2-4,-,TRBD2,TGCGCCAGCAGCAAGGAACTAGCGGTCAAAAACATTCAGTACTTC,CASSKELAVKNIQYF
TRBV28,TRBJ1-2,-,TRBD1,TGTGCCAGCAGTTTTACAGGGGCCCGGCGTGGCTATGGCTACACCTTC,CASSFTGARRGYGYTF
TRBV27,TRBJ1-5,-,TRBD1,TGTGCCAGCAGTTTGCTCGGGACAGCTAGTTACAATCAGCCCCAGCATTTT,CASSLLGTASYNQPQHF
TRBV4-1,TRBJ1-2,-,TRBD1,TGCGCCAGCAGCCAAGATCTGGGACAGGTTGACGGCTACACCTTC,CASSQDLGQVDGYTF
TRBV4-1,TRBJ2-2,-,-,TGCGCCAGCAGCCAAGGAGAGATCACCGGGGAGCTGTTTTTT,CASSQGEITGELFF
TRBV5-6,TRBJ2-3,-,TRBD2,TGTGCCAGCAGCTTTGACGGGACTAGCGGGGCTAGCACAGATACGCAGTATTTT,CASSFDGTSGASTDTQYF
TRBV7-9,TRBJ1-2,-,-,TGTGCCAGCAACTCAGACACTAACTATGGCTACACCTTC,CASNSDTNYGYTF
TRBV21-1,TRBJ2-2,-,-,TGTGCCAGCGCCCTAAACGGACTAGCGGGAGCAGGTACCGGGGAGCTGTTTTTT,CASALNGLAGAGTGELFF
TRBV25-1,TRBJ2-1,-,-,TGTGCCAGCAGTGAAACGGCGGGGGAGCAGTTCTTC,CASSETAGEQFF
TRBV11-3,TRBJ2-2,-,-,TGTGCCAGCAGTCCCCAGGGGACCACCGGGGAGCTGTTTTTT,CASSPQGTTGELFF
TRBV25-1,TRBJ2-3,-,TRBD1,TGTGCCATCTCGGACAGGGGGCGACCAGATACGCAGTATTTT,CAISDRGRPDTQYF
TRBV27,TRBJ1-1,-,-,TGTGCCAGCAGTTCACCGAGAGCTAACACTGAAGCTTTCTTT,CASSSPRANTEAFF
TRBV28,TRBJ2-7,-,-,TGTGCCAGCAGTCGGGACTTCCTGGACTCCTACGAGCAGTACTTC,CASSRDFLDSYEQYF
TRBV4-2,TRBJ2-7,-,TRBD2,TGTGCCAGCAGGCTGGCGACTAGCGGGAGTTACGAGCAGTACTTC,CASRLATSGSYEQYF